The entry below gives a single T cell receptor (beta chain) sequence along with its context. A multiplex PCR was run with 60 Vbeta primers and 13 Jbeta primers. Sequencing was performed with immunoSEQ multiplex PCR; in TCRdb, only in-frame clones are kept and a portion is missing. Of 130,000 or so clones detected, approximately 72% appear once; the ten largest clones hold 1.5%. The data are from a study of cytomegalovirus exposure and HLA in healthy donors. Germline CDR1 reads SGHRS; CDR2 reads YFSETQ. Between the trimmed V and J ends, which lost 3 bases and 1 base, there was a span of 14 bases. This CDR3 has 17 residues.

The chain couples TRBV5-1 to TRBJ2-6; TRBD2 is a possible D gene (5 bases). Specimen: PBMCs. This clonotype was sampled from a man aged 18-30 years in good health and CMV-seronegative. This chain's CDR3 is CASSSGLLRSGANVLTF. CDR3 sequence (DNA): TGCGCCAGCAGCTCTGGACTCTTGAGGTCTGGGGCCAACGTCCTGACTTTC.